This entry lists 6 T cell receptor beta chains sequenced from one sample in a study of blood T cell repertoires in COVID-19. Generated by immunoSEQ multiplex PCR, the TCRdb table keeps only in-frame clones and is missing some. This sample has over 300,000 clones, with around 89% found just once. Sequencing was carried out using peripheral blood. Receptor source: a man younger than 35 with active or convalescent COVID-19.

This clone came up once. The V gene is TRBV5-4, the J gene TRBJ2-5, with 12 bases lining up with TRBD2. This CDR3 is built from 17 residues. V was clipped by 0 bases and J by 5 bases; unmatched bases: 8. Germline-derived CDR1 and CDR2 are SGHNT and YYREEE (reference sequence). In DNA, the CDR3 is TGTGCCAGCAGCTTGGAACTAGCGGGAGGAGGGTTGGAGACCCAGTACTTC. Translating it yields CASSLELAGGGLETQYF.

The chain combines TRBV2 with TRBJ1-4, with 7 nucleotides matching TRBD1. The CDR3 is 14 residues long. Germline CDR1 reads SNHLY; CDR2 reads FYNNEI. Unmatched junction bases numbered 6, after V lost 6 bases and J lost 5 bases. The CDR3 DNA reads as TGTGCCAGCAGGACAGGGACGGTGAATGAAAAACTGTTTTTT. It codes for CASRTGTVNEKLFF. The full variable domain, completed using reference TRBV2 and TRBJ1-4, is EPEVTQTPSHQVTQMGQEVILRCVPISNHLYFYWYRQILGQKVEFLVSFYNNEISEKSEIFDDQFSVERPDGSNFTLKIRSTKLEDSAMYFCASRTGTVNEKLFFGSGTQLSVL.

The chain is built from TRBV28 and TRBJ2-7; 11 nucleotides agree with TRBD2. After removal of 5 bases from V and 2 bases from J, the junction contained 8 bases not matched to a gene. This CDR3 has 16 amino acids. The germline gives CDR1 MDHEN, CDR2 SYDVKM. CDR3 DNA sequence: TGTGCCAGCAGTCCCCTAGCGGGAGGTGAAACCTACGAGCAGTACTTC. It translates to CASSPLAGGETYEQYF.

The chain uses TRBV7-3 and TRBJ1-1; D is unresolved. This CDR3 has 13 amino acids. V lost 4 bases and J 0 bases, leaving 6 bases between the germline ends. The germline V gene has CDR1 SGHTA and CDR2 FQGTGA. The CDR3 protein is CASSSPVNTEAFF. The CDR3 DNA reads as TGTGCCAGCAGCTCTCCCGTGAACACTGAAGCTTTCTTT. The whole variable domain, remainder taken from reference TRBV7-3 and TRBJ1-1, is GAGVSQTPSNKVTEKGKYVELRCDPISGHTALYWYRQSLGQGPEFLIYFQGTGAADDSGLPNDRFFAVRPEGSVSTLKIQRTERGDSAVYLCASSSPVNTEAFFGQGTRLTVV.

V gene TRBV29-1 combines with J gene TRBJ1-1; D not resolved. Germline V gives CDR1 SQVTM, CDR2 ANQGSEA. CDR3 size: 11 residues. Trimming stripped 5 bases from V and 1 base from J, with 5 bases between. The CDR3 nucleotides read TGCAGCGTTCTCGGGAACACTGAAGCTTTCTTT. Protein: CSVLGNTEAFF. The complete variable domain, with remaining parts taken from reference TRBV29-1 and TRBJ1-1, reads SAVISQKPSRDICQRGTSLTIQCQVDSQVTMMFWYRQQPGQSLTLIATANQGSEATYESGFVIDKFPISRPNLTFSTLTVSNMSPEDSSIYLCSVLGNTEAFFGQGTRLTVV.

The V and J genes are TRBV6-4 and TRBJ2-1; 8 bases match TRBD1. With V trimmed by 0 bases and J by 7 bases, 5 bases remained unmatched. The germline V gene has CDR1 MRHNA and CDR2 SNTAGT. The CDR3 contains 15 residues. CDR3 amino acids: CASSDSGQGLNEQFF. The CDR3 nucleotides are TGTGCCAGCAGTGACTCTGGACAGGGATTAAATGAGCAGTTCTTC.